A selection of T cell receptor beta chains follows, all from one sample in a study of a mutant IDH1 vaccine in newly diagnosed glioma. No antigen has been identified for these receptors. Clones were read by immunoSEQ multiplex PCR, and TCRdb kept only the in-frame ones, dropping some. The table lists around 30,000 clones, roughly 80% of them singletons, with approximately 7.1% in the top ten. The sequencing here drew on PBMCs, taken from a glioma patient whose treatment included an IDH1 peptide vaccine. The receptor set was obtained from a woman younger than 30 with glioma. Both conserved end residues are part of each CDR3. D genes are given only for firm matches. Size tells how often a clone was seen (once, few, many) or the class of an expanded clone, and some rows leave it out.

- - TRBJ2-1 TRBV30 TGTGCCGGAGGGGCGGGGACCGACAATGAGCAGTTCTTC CAGGAGTDNEQFF
- TRBD1 TRBJ2-7 TRBV6-5 TGTGCCAGCAGTTCCTCAGGACAGGGAATATACGAGCAGTACTTC CASSSSGQGIYEQYF
- - TRBJ1-1 TRBV30 TGTGGCTATAGTCAGGGGAGGGGGACTGAAGCTTTCTTT CGYSQGRGTEAFF
- TRBD2 TRBJ2-3 TRBV5-4 TGTGCCAGCAGCTCGGGGGGGGGATCGAGCACAGATACGCAGTATTTT CASSSGGGSSTDTQYF
few - TRBJ1-5 TRBV11-3 TGTGCCAGCAGCTTAGTTCCTCGAAACCGGGACCTAATACCCGGTCAGCCCCAGCATTTT CASSLVPRNRDLIPGQPQHF
- - TRBJ1-1 TRBV5-5 TGTGCCAGCAGCAAGTTGGACACTGAAGCTTTCTTT CASSKLDTEAFF
- - TRBJ2-3 TRBV6-5 TGTGCCAGCACCCCAGGGGGGAATACGCAGTATTTT CASTPGGNTQYF
- - TRBJ1-2 TRBV29-1 TGCAGCGTTGTCGGGGGAGAAGGCTATGGCTACACCTTC CSVVGGEGYGYTF
once TRBD1 TRBJ1-6 TRBV5-4 TGTGCCAGCAGCTTCGGGACAGGGGTCTCCTATAATTCACCCCTCCACTTT CASSFGTGVSYNSPLHF
few TRBD2 TRBJ2-1 TRBV7-9 TGTGCCAGCGTCCCCTCTTGGCGGGAGGGCAATGAGCAGTTCTTC CASVPSWREGNEQFF
- - TRBJ1-6 TRBV18 TGTGCCAGCTCATTTGTCCCTCAGGGACGAATTAATTCACCCCTCCACTTT CASSFVPQGRINSPLHF
- - TRBJ2-1 TRBV14 TGTGCCAGCAGCCCCACCGGGACCAGTAGAGACAATGAGCAGTTCTTC CASSPTGTSRDNEQFF
- - TRBJ2-1 TRBV28 TGTGCCAGCATCCCATTGGTGGGCGCCTACAATGAGCAGTTCTTC CASIPLVGAYNEQFF
- - TRBJ1-1 TRBV18 TGTGCCAGCTCACCACCGGGTGTCTCTATGAACACTGAAGCTTTCTTT CASSPPGVSMNTEAFF
- - TRBJ2-1 TRBV4-1 TGCGCCAGCAGCCAAGACTCAGACCCGTACAATGAGCAGTTCTTC CASSQDSDPYNEQFF
few - TRBJ2-1 TRBV9 TGTGCCAGCAGCCTGTTGTGGACAGACAATGAGCAGTTCTTC CASSLLWTDNEQFF
- TRBD2 TRBJ2-1 TRBV29-1 TGCAGCGCTCTACTAGCGGTGAGCTCCTACAATGAGCAGTTCTTC CSALLAVSSYNEQFF
- TRBD1 TRBJ1-2 TRBV28 TGTGCCAGCAGTCCGGACAGGTACGATGGCTACACCTTC CASSPDRYDGYTF
- - TRBJ1-1 TRBV2 TGTGCCAGCGGGGAGGACTGGAACACTGAAGCTTTCTTT CASGEDWNTEAFF
- TRBD1 TRBJ1-1 TRBV30 TGTGCCTGGGGCTGGGGGGGACAGGGGGCCGAAGCTTTCTTT CAWGWGGQGAEAFF
- TRBD1 TRBJ2-1 TRBV9 TGTGCCAGCAGCGGTCGGACAGGGACTTCCTCCGGGGAGCAGTTCTTC CASSGRTGTSSGEQFF
- - TRBJ2-3 TRBV21-1 TGTGCCAGCACGCAACGCGGGAGCACAGATACGCAGTATTTT CASTQRGSTDTQYF
few - TRBJ1-2 TRBV29-1 TGCAGCGTTGTAGGAGGGACCTACGGCTACACCTTC CSVVGGTYGYTF